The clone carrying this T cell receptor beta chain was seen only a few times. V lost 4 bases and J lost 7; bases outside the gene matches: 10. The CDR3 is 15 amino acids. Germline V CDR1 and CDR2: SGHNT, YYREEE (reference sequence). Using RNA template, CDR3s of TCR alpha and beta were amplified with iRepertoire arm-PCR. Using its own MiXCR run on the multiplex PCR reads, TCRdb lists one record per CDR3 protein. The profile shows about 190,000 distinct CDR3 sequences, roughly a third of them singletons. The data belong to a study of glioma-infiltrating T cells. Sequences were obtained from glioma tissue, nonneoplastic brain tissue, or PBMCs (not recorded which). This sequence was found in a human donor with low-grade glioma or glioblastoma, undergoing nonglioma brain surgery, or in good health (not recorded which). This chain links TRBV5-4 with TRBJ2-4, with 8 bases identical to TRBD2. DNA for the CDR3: TGTGCCAGCAGCGAGCGGGGGCTAGGGGGGAACATTCAGTACTTC. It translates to CASSERGLGGNIQYF.